These 29 T cell receptor beta chains share one sample of origin, sequenced in a study of T cell responses to AZD1222 COVID-19 vaccine. Assay: immunoSEQ multiplex PCR; the TCRdb copy retains only in-frame clones and omits some. This table holds more than 70,000 clones, about 92% found once. The sequenced sample was peripheral blood, obtained on day 0 of AZD1222 vaccination. These receptors were obtained from an adult in good health.

The chain combines TRBV4-1 with TRBJ1-3; a possible D gene is TRBD1 (5 bases). Trimming removed 0 bases from V and 1 base from J, with 13 bases in between. Germline V lookup: CDR1 MGHRA, CDR2 YSYEKL. The CDR3 loop spans 17 amino acids. DNA of the CDR3: TGCGCCAGCAGCCAAGATTCGGGCAGGGCATCTGGAAACACCATATATTTT. Encoded protein: CASSQDSGRASGNTIYF.

The V gene is TRBV18, the J gene TRBJ2-7, with D perhaps being TRBD1 or TRBD2 (5 bases each). The CDR3 is 15 amino acids. Germline V gene sequence: CDR1 KGHSH, CDR2 LQKENI. V shed 2 bases and J shed 0 bases, with 11 bases lying between them. The CDR3 region has the DNA TGTGCCAGCTCACCAGGGGCAGGGAGCTCCTACGAGCAGTACTTC. This codes for CASSPGAGSSYEQYF.

The rearrangement links TRBV5-1 to TRBJ1-1; D possibly corresponds to TRBD1 (6 bases). CDR1 SGHRS and CDR2 YFSETQ come from the germline V gene. The CDR3 covers 14 residues. Trimming removed 0 bases at V and 6 bases at J, with 12 bases between. This CDR3 is CASSLVLGGPEAFF. CDR3 DNA: TGCGCCAGCAGCTTGGTTCTCGGGGGGCCTGAAGCTTTCTTT.

This chain uses TRBV19 with TRBJ2-7, with 8 bases lining up with TRBD1. Looked up from germline, CDR1 is LNHDA and CDR2 is SQIVND (reference sequence). The CDR3 length is 14 residues. Losses at the gene ends were 7 bases for V and 1 base for J; bases not matched to a gene: 6. The CDR3 is CASTSRDRSYEQYF. The CDR3 region has the DNA TGTGCCAGTACGTCCCGGGACAGGTCCTACGAGCAGTACTTC.

V gene TRBV9 combines with J gene TRBJ2-1; D perhaps matches TRBD2 (5 bases). The CDR3 sequence is 14 residues long. Trimming cost V 0 bases and J 6 bases, with 10 bases left between them. Germline V CDR1 and CDR2: SGDLS, YYNGEE. CDR3 residues: CASSVDGLSNEQFF. The CDR3 DNA follows: TGTGCCAGCAGCGTAGACGGACTTTCCAATGAGCAGTTCTTC.

The V call is TRBV12-3 or TRBV12-4, the J call TRBJ1-2, with D unclear. The CDR3 is made up of 13 amino acids. Trimming pared 5 bases from V and 8 bases from J, leaving 15 bases between. The CDR3 region is CASSAGALRGYTF. The CDR3 nucleotides read TGTGCCAGCAGTGCCGGTGCCTTACGAGGCTACACCTTC.

This chain joins TRBV5-1 and TRBJ1-6, with D perhaps TRBD1 (5 bases). Germline loops: CDR1 SGHRS, CDR2 YFSETQ. This CDR3 region has 15 residues. Trimming left V 2 bases short and J 8 bases short, with 14 bases between. CDR3 region: CASSFGGTDDSPLHF. The CDR3 region has the DNA TGCGCCAGCAGCTTTGGGGGGACCGACGATTCACCCCTCCACTTT.

V gene TRBV5-1 combines with J gene TRBJ1-5; D not certain. Trimming stripped 0 bases from V and 3 bases from J, with 4 bases between. The CDR3 loop spans 13 amino acids. Looked up from germline, CDR1 is SGHRS and CDR2 is YFSETQ. Written as DNA, the CDR3 is TGCGCCAGCAGCTTGGAGATCAATCAGCCCCAGCATTTT. It yields the protein CASSLEINQPQHF.

This clone has just one count. The V call is TRBV6-6, the J call TRBJ1-4; D might be TRBD1 (5 bases). The CDR3 is 15 amino acids. Germline V gene sequence: CDR1 MNHNY, CDR2 SVGAGI (reference sequence). The germline V and J ends were trimmed by 6 bases and 0 bases, with 11 bases remaining between them. CDR3 DNA: TGTGCCAGCAGCGGGGACGTTGCAACTAATGAAAAACTGTTTTTT. Translated: CASSGDVATNEKLFF.

This clone has just a few counts. V gene TRBV6-5 combines with J gene TRBJ1-1, with D uncertain. CDR1 is MNHEY, CDR2 SVGAGI, per germline. V was shortened by 6 bases and J by 5 bases, with 7 bases between the two germline ends. The CDR3 totals 11 residues. The CDR3 protein is CASRGRTEAFF. In DNA, the CDR3 is TGTGCCAGCAGAGGGCGGACTGAAGCTTTCTTT.

The V and J genes are TRBV19 and TRBJ1-1; weak D call: TRBD1 (6 bases). This CDR3 region has 14 residues. Trimming removed 10 bases at V and 4 bases at J, with 19 bases between. CDR1 LNHDA and CDR2 SQIVND come from the germline V gene (reference sequence). The CDR3 DNA is TGTGCCACTCGACCGGCGGGGGGCTTCACTGAAGCTTTCTTT. Protein product: CATRPAGGFTEAFF. The whole variable domain, remainder taken from reference TRBV19 and TRBJ1-1, is DGGITQSPKYLFRKEGQNVTLSCEQNLNHDAMYWYRQDPGQGLRLIYYSQIVNDFQKGDIAEGYSVSREKKESFPLTVTSAQKNPTAFYLCATRPAGGFTEAFFGQGTRLTVV.

The chain couples TRBV5-1 to TRBJ1-1; D might be TRBD1 (5 bases). Trimming removed 4 bases from V and 2 bases from J, with 12 bases in between. Germline assignment: CDR1 SGHRS and CDR2 YFSETQ. CDR3 length: 14 amino acids. CDR3 nucleotide sequence: TGCGCCAGCAGCCTAGACAGACCAAACACTGAAGCTTTCTTT. It specifies CASSLDRPNTEAFF.

The rearrangement joins TRBV9 to TRBJ1-1; D gene unclear. Germline CDR1 and CDR2: SGDLS and YYNGEE. The CDR3 is made up of 13 amino acids. The V gene lost 1 base and the J gene lost 4 bases, with 8 bases spanning the gap. CDR3 amino acids: CASSVTGSTEAFF. CDR3 bases: TGTGCCAGCAGCGTAACGGGAAGCACTGAAGCTTTCTTT.

The rearrangement joins TRBV4-3 to TRBJ2-3; D unresolved. The V end was cut by 0 bases, the J end by 7 bases, with 8 bases between. This CDR3 is 13 amino acids long. The germline CDR1 and CDR2 sequences are LGHNA and YSLEER. The CDR3 bases are TGCGCCAGCAGCCAAGATGTTACGTATACGCAGTATTTT. Translating it yields CASSQDVTYTQYF.

This chain links TRBV18 with TRBJ1-2; possible D gene TRBD1, 5 bases. Germline loops: CDR1 KGHSH, CDR2 LQKENI. CDR3 length: 14 amino acids. V was trimmed by 3 bases and J by 5 bases, leaving 13 bases between them. CDR3 residues: CASSPLVGAYGYTF. Written as DNA, the CDR3 is TGTGCCAGCTCACCTCTGGTCGGGGCTTATGGCTACACCTTC.

The chain combines TRBV11-3 with TRBJ2-1, with a weak D call TRBD2 (6 bases). Trimming cost V 3 bases and J 0 bases, with 6 bases left between them. The CDR3 is 14 residues long. Germline CDR1 and CDR2: SGHNT and YENEEA. CDR3 sequence (DNA): TGTGCCAGCAGCTTCGGGAGCTCCTACAATGAGCAGTTCTTC. This encodes CASSFGSSYNEQFF.

This chain uses TRBV11-3 with TRBJ2-7, with D unclear. This CDR3 comprises 13 residues. Germline values: CDR1 SGHNT, CDR2 YENEEA. The V end was cut by 5 bases, the J end by 6 bases, with 14 bases between. The CDR3 sequence is CASSPAVRREQYF. The CDR3 nucleotides read TGTGCCAGCAGCCCGGCGGTCAGGCGCGAGCAGTACTTC. Variable domain in full (rest from reference TRBV11-3 and TRBJ2-7): EAGVVQSPRYKIIEKKQPVAFWCNPISGHNTLYWYLQNLGQGPELLIRYENEEAVDDSQLPKDRFSAERLKGVDSTLKIQPAELGDSAVYLCASSPAVRREQYFGPGTRLTVT.

The chain joins TRBV11-3 to TRBJ2-1, with TRBD2 as a possible D gene (5 bases). V was clipped by 1 base and J by 7 bases, with 11 bases between them. The length of the CDR3 is 14 residues. Germline V gene lookup returns CDR1 SGHNT and CDR2 YENEEA. For the CDR3, the DNA is TGTGCCAGCAGCTTAGTCTCCCCGGGGAATGAGCAGTTCTTC. Amino acids: CASSLVSPGNEQFF.

The chain recombines TRBV3-1 (or the pseudogene TRBV3-2) with TRBJ2-2; 11 bases agree with TRBD2. V shed 1 base, J shed 8 bases, and the junction held 18 bases outside the gene matches. From germline, CDR1 is LGHDT and CDR2 YNNKEL (reference sequence). This CDR3 spans 20 amino acids. The CDR3, as DNA: TGTGCCAGCAGCCAAGGTCGGGGTCCCATCACTAGCGGGAGTTGGGGGGAGCTGTTTTTT. Translated: CASSQGRGPITSGSWGELFF.

This chain uses TRBV30 with TRBJ1-1; 11 bases match TRBD1. The germline V gene encodes CDR1 GTSNPN and CDR2 SVGIG (reference sequence). Trimming removed 1 base from V and 5 bases from J; junction bases left unmatched: 0. This CDR3 is 13 amino acids long. This CDR3 reads CAWSGDRGTEAFF. CDR3 DNA sequence: TGTGCCTGGAGTGGGGACAGGGGGACTGAAGCTTTCTTT.

The chain combines TRBV13 with TRBJ1-6, with 9 bases lining up with TRBD1. The CDR3 is 16 residues long. V lost 5 bases to trimming and J lost 8 bases; unmatched junction nucleotides: 10. Germline V lookup: CDR1 PRHDT, CDR2 FYEKMQ (reference sequence). The CDR3 DNA follows: TGTGCCAGCAGCGGGACAGGGTTGGGGAGCTATTCACCCCTCCACTTT. Translation: CASSGTGLGSYSPLHF. The whole variable domain, remainder taken from reference TRBV13 and TRBJ1-6, is AAGVIQSPRHLIKEKRETATLKCYPIPRHDTVYWYQQGPGQDPQFLISFYEKMQSDKGSIPDRFSAQQFSDYHSELNMSSLELGDSALYFCASSGTGLGSYSPLHFGNGTRLTVT.

The chain recombines TRBV10-3 with TRBJ1-5; D is ambiguous. The CDR3 is made up of 11 amino acids. Trimming took 8 bases from V and 7 from J, leaving 9 bases between them. Germline V CDR1 and CDR2: ENHRY, SYGVKD. The CDR3, as DNA: TGTGCCATCGGGCCGGGGCAGCCCCAGCATTTT. Translated: CAIGPGQPQHF.

The chain combines TRBV12-3 or TRBV12-4 with TRBJ2-5, with D unresolved. Trimming pared 5 bases from V and 4 bases from J, leaving 8 bases between. The CDR3 contains 12 residues. CDR3 protein: CASSPQRETQYF. The DNA of the CDR3 is TGTGCCAGCAGTCCCCAGCGAGAGACCCAGTACTTC.

This chain joins TRBV11-2 and TRBJ1-3; D gene ambiguous. The CDR3 covers 16 residues. V was pared by 1 base and J by 7 bases, with 17 bases between. CDR1 is SGHAT, CDR2 FQNNGV, per germline. The CDR3 bases are TGTGCCAGCAGCTTAGGGCGCATTATCCGAGGGAACACCATATATTTT. Its translation is CASSLGRIIRGNTIYF.

The chain joins TRBV30 to TRBJ1-2, with D maybe TRBD1 (5 bases). This CDR3 spans 15 amino acids. V lost 0 bases and J 2 bases, leaving 13 bases between the germline ends. Germline lookup yields CDR1 GTSNPN and CDR2 SVGIG (reference sequence). CDR3 loop: CAWSVGGGRNYGYTF. The CDR3 DNA is TGTGCCTGGAGTGTTGGGGGAGGACGGAACTATGGCTACACCTTC.

V usage is TRBV29-1 and J usage is TRBJ2-2; D not certain. The germline gives CDR1 SQVTM, CDR2 ANQGSEA. V was pared by 6 bases and J by 5 bases, with 4 bases between. The CDR3 contains 10 residues. Written as DNA, the CDR3 is TGCAGCGTCCTTACCGGGGAGCTGTTTTTT. Translated, it gives CSVLTGELFF.

This sequence joins TRBV11-2 and TRBJ1-4; no definite D call. This CDR3 is 17 amino acids long. The ends were cut back, 1 base at V and 0 bases at J, with 12 bases in the middle. Germline V gene sequence: CDR1 SGHAT, CDR2 FQNNGV. CDR3 DNA: TGTGCCAGCAGCTTAGCCCGTTGGAGGCCAACTAATGAAAAACTGTTTTTT. Encoded protein: CASSLARWRPTNEKLFF.

V is TRBV4-3 and J is TRBJ1-2; 12 bases map to TRBD1. The length of the CDR3 is 15 residues. V dropped 4 bases and J dropped 6; count of bases not matched to a gene: 6. Germline CDR1 is LGHNA and CDR2 is YSLEER. CDR3 loop: CASSPGQGAENGYTF. In DNA form, the CDR3 reads TGCGCCAGCAGCCCGGGACAGGGGGCGGAGAATGGCTACACCTTC.

This sequence joins TRBV30 and TRBJ1-2; D is uncertain. The CDR3 is 14 amino acids. Trimming stripped 4 bases from V and 0 bases from J, with 12 bases between. Germline V CDR1 and CDR2: GTSNPN, SVGIG (reference sequence). In DNA form, the CDR3 reads TGTGCCTGGATCGCAGGAAACCCTAACTATGGCTACACCTTC. The encoded protein is CAWIAGNPNYGYTF.